The rows below give T cell receptor beta chains drawn from one sample of a study of T-cell reconstitution after alpha-beta-depleted transplantation in children. MiXCR, applied by TCRdb to the PCR reads, yields one record per CDR3 protein. The sample contains around 90,000 distinct CDR3 sequences, around 15% of which appear only once. The sample consisted of PBMCs, mostly from graft donor cells, taken 180 days after TCRalphabeta/CD19-depleted stem cell transplant. The receptors stem from a male patient between 2 and 9 years old who had a stem cell transplant for acute lymphoblastic leukemia, so the T cells may come from the graft donor. Each CDR3 is given with its conserved first and last residue. D genes are given only for firm matches. Clone size is not always given. Where it is, it says once, few, many or a class for expanded clones.

len: 14
d_gene: TRBD2
v_gene: TRBV7-9
j_gene: TRBJ2-7
abundance: few
CDR3nt: TGTGCCAGCACCGGACTAGGGTGGTCCTACGAGCAGTACTTC
CDR3aa: CASTGLGWSYEQYF

len: 14
d_gene: -
v_gene: TRBV7-2
j_gene: TRBJ1-1
abundance: few
CDR3nt: TGTGCCAGCAGCTTAGCGGGCAAGAACACTGAAGCTTTCTTT
CDR3aa: CASSLAGKNTEAFF

len: 18
d_gene: TRBD2
v_gene: TRBV11-1
j_gene: TRBJ2-1
abundance: once
CDR3nt: TGTGCCAGCAGCTCCGCCACAATTAAGCGGGGGGGCTACAATGAGCAGTTCTTC
CDR3aa: CASSSATIKRGGYNEQFF

len: 16
d_gene: TRBD2
v_gene: TRBV7-9
j_gene: TRBJ2-7
abundance: -
CDR3nt: TGTGCCAGCAGCACACTAGCGGGGGGGCCTTTCTACGAGCAGTACTTC
CDR3aa: CASSTLAGGPFYEQYF

len: 14
d_gene: TRBD2
v_gene: TRBV20-1
j_gene: TRBJ2-3
abundance: many
CDR3nt: TGCAGTGCTAGAGGGAGCGGGGCCCCAGATACGCAGTATTTT
CDR3aa: CSARGSGAPDTQYF

len: 13
d_gene: -
v_gene: TRBV12-3/TRBV12-4
j_gene: TRBJ1-1
abundance: few
CDR3nt: TGTGCCAGCAGTTTAAAAGGGGACACTGAAGCTTTCTTT
CDR3aa: CASSLKGDTEAFF

len: 16
d_gene: TRBD1
v_gene: TRBV6-2/TRBV6-3
j_gene: TRBJ1-6
abundance: -
CDR3nt: TGTGCCAGCCATGGACAGGGCGTCTTGTATAATTCACCCCTCCACTTT
CDR3aa: CASHGQGVLYNSPLHF

len: 18
d_gene: TRBD1
v_gene: TRBV4-1
j_gene: TRBJ1-4
abundance: few
CDR3nt: TGCGCCAGCAGCCAAGGGTGGGGGACAGTTGCAACTAATGAAAAACTGTTTTTT
CDR3aa: CASSQGWGTVATNEKLFF

len: 13
d_gene: TRBD2
v_gene: TRBV27
j_gene: TRBJ2-4
abundance: -
CDR3nt: TGTGCCAGCAGTTTAAGCGGGGGATTGTCTCAGTACTTC
CDR3aa: CASSLSGGLSQYF

len: 17
d_gene: -
v_gene: TRBV9
j_gene: TRBJ2-1
abundance: few
CDR3nt: TGTGCCAGCAGCGTAGCCCTTACTTTGCGGAGATACGATGAGCAGTTCTTC
CDR3aa: CASSVALTLRRYDEQFF

len: 14
d_gene: TRBD2
v_gene: TRBV20-1
j_gene: TRBJ2-7
abundance: many
CDR3nt: TGCAGTGCTAGAGATCAAGCGGGGGTTCTCGAGCAGTACTTC
CDR3aa: CSARDQAGVLEQYF

len: 14
d_gene: -
v_gene: TRBV4-1
j_gene: TRBJ2-7
abundance: -
CDR3nt: TGCGCCAGCAGCCAACTAGCCCCTGATTACGAGCAGTACTTC
CDR3aa: CASSQLAPDYEQYF

len: 14
d_gene: -
v_gene: TRBV12-3/TRBV12-4
j_gene: TRBJ2-3
abundance: -
CDR3nt: TGTGCCAGCAGTCCATCGCGGGCCACAGATACGCAGTATTTT
CDR3aa: CASSPSRATDTQYF

len: 15
d_gene: -
v_gene: TRBV12-3/TRBV12-4
j_gene: TRBJ2-3
abundance: -
CDR3nt: TGTGCCAGTCGGACCTATTCCTCTAGCACAGATACGCAGTATTTT
CDR3aa: CASRTYSSSTDTQYF

len: 15
d_gene: TRBD1
v_gene: TRBV12-3/TRBV12-4
j_gene: TRBJ2-7
abundance: -
CDR3nt: TGTGCCAGCAGTTTGTGGGGACAGCTCTCCTACGAGCAGTACTTC
CDR3aa: CASSLWGQLSYEQYF

len: 20
d_gene: -
v_gene: TRBV5-1
j_gene: TRBJ2-1
abundance: few
CDR3nt: TGCGCCAGCAGCTTTCTACAGATCTACAATGAGCAGTTCCAAAGCAAGTGGCAGTTCTTC
CDR3aa: CASSFLQIYNEQFQSKWQFF

len: 14
d_gene: -
v_gene: TRBV29-1
j_gene: TRBJ1-1
abundance: few
CDR3nt: TGCAGCGTTCGCATGAAGTACAGCGCCACTGAAGCTTTCTTT
CDR3aa: CSVRMKYSATEAFF

len: 13
d_gene: -
v_gene: TRBV3-1
j_gene: TRBJ1-1
abundance: many
CDR3nt: TGTGCCAGCAGCTCGAACGGGGAGAAGGGGGCTTTCTTT
CDR3aa: CASSSNGEKGAFF